The 8 T cell receptor beta chains given below trace back to one sample, sequenced in a study of blood T cell repertoires in COVID-19. Profiling relied on immunoSEQ multiplex PCR, and the TCRdb table lists in-frame clones only, not all of them. The sample consists of 150,000 to 200,000 clones, 85% to 90% of them appearing once. Material: peripheral blood. The receptors were gathered from a man aged 35-49 years with active or convalescent COVID-19.

The J gene is TRBJ1-4, the V gene TRBV25-1; 11 bases agree with TRBD1. Losses at the gene ends were 6 bases for V and 10 bases for J; bases not matched to a gene: 13. The CDR3 sequence is 16 residues long. The germline gives CDR1 MGHDK, CDR2 SYGVNS. The CDR3 is CASRDSRTGGEGKLFF. In nucleotides, the CDR3 is TGTGCCAGCAGAGACTCCCGGACAGGGGGCGAGGGAAAACTGTTTTTT.

This clone was observed once. The genes are TRBV29-1 and TRBJ2-1, with D possibly matching TRBD1 (6 bases). Germline values: CDR1 SQVTM, CDR2 ANQGSEA. V lost 7 bases and J lost 8, with 21 bases in between. The CDR3 extends over 14 amino acids. CDR3 amino acids: CSGGLGTPAYEQFF. DNA for the CDR3: TGCAGCGGGGGCTTGGGGACACCCGCCTATGAGCAGTTCTTC.

The chain recombines TRBV20-1 with TRBJ1-1, with unresolved D. Trimming stripped 1 base from V and 6 bases from J, with 6 bases between. The CDR3 has 11 amino acids. CDR1 is DFQATT, CDR2 SNEGSKA, per germline (reference sequence). The chain's CDR3 is CSARGQPEAFF. The CDR3 bases are TGCAGTGCTAGAGGGCAACCTGAAGCTTTCTTT.

V is TRBV30 and J is TRBJ1-5; D might be TRBD1 (5 bases). V was cut by 1 base and J by 7 bases, with 8 bases left in between. The germline gives CDR1 GTSNPN, CDR2 SVGIG (reference sequence). The CDR3 consists of 12 residues. CDR3 DNA sequence: TGTGCCTGGAGTGACGGGGGGCAGCCCCAGCATTTT. Translated: CAWSDGGQPQHF. The complete variable domain, with remaining parts taken from reference TRBV30 and TRBJ1-5, reads SQTIHQWPATLVQPVGSPLSLECTVEGTSNPNLYWYRQAAGRGLQLLFYSVGIGQISSEVPQNLSASRPQDRQFILSSKKLLLSDSGFYLCAWSDGGQPQHFGDGTRLSIL.

V usage is TRBV11-2 and J usage is TRBJ2-5; 10 nucleotides agree with TRBD2. Germline lookup yields CDR1 SGHAT and CDR2 FQNNGV. V gave up 5 bases and J gave up 1 base; unmatched junction bases: 7. The CDR3 runs to 16 residues. The CDR3 is CASSAGTSAIQETQYF. CDR3 in DNA: TGTGCCAGCAGCGCGGGGACTAGCGCCATCCAAGAGACCCAGTACTTC.

The chain uses TRBV11-1 and TRBJ1-4; 7 bases are shared with TRBD1. CDR1 is SGHAT and CDR2 is FQDESV in the germline V gene (reference sequence). CDR3 length: 12 amino acids. Losses at the gene ends were 4 bases for V and 14 bases for J; bases not matched to a gene: 7. The CDR3 bases are TGTGCCAGCAGCTCGACAGGGCTAGAGCTGTTTTTT. It is translated as CASSSTGLELFF.

V usage is TRBV7-9 and J usage is TRBJ2-5; perhaps TRBD1 as D (5 bases). V was cut by 1 base and J by 5 bases, with 8 bases left in between. This CDR3 is built from 13 residues. Germline CDR1 is SEHNR and CDR2 is FQNEAQ (reference sequence). The CDR3, as DNA: TGTGCCAGCAGCTTAGAGGGGTTTGAGACCCAGTACTTC. Protein: CASSLEGFETQYF.

The genes are TRBV19 and TRBJ1-5, with D unclear. The length of the CDR3 is 13 residues. V lost 8 bases and J 3 bases, leaving 11 bases between the germline ends. Germline V gene lookup returns CDR1 LNHDA and CDR2 SQIVND (reference sequence). The CDR3 reads CASSEVSNQPQHF. CDR3 coding DNA: TGTGCCAGTTCTGAGGTGTCCAATCAGCCCCAGCATTTT.